This T cell receptor (beta chain) was profiled in a study of tumor and adjacent non-tumor tissue in lung cancer listed by TCRdb under 2018. Some background on the complete study: The cohort included some twelve adenocarcinoma, a couple of squamous cell carcinoma and 1 small cell lung cancer patients. The approximately 15 enrolled patients, of whom some ten were men and 5 were women, were aged roughly 31 to 80 years and were diagnosed with TNM stage I to III disease. A total of 95 million to 150 million productive TCRbeta reads were generated by sequencing, corresponding to an average of about 4 million reads per sample. Bulk TCRbeta repertoires were compared between lung tumor tissue and matched distant non-tumor lung tissue obtained from approximately 16 lung cancer patients. A few dozen paired specimens, one tumor and one normal lung sample per patient, were profiled by TCRbeta CDR3 sequencing.

Concerning this clonotype itself: Its specific antigen is unknown. Base quality data are lacking; no much larger clone is found one base away.

RNA was isolated from bulk, unsorted tissue, and RNA quality was assessed with a NanoDrop ND-1000 and an Agilent 2100. Donors were newly diagnosed lung cancer patients admitted for thoracic surgery in China between August and November 2014, without prior chemotherapy. Patients with previous radiotherapy or chemotherapy, or with another concurrent cancer, were excluded from the study. Surgical tissue pieces of about 1-2.1 cm3 were preserved in RNAlater solution and were kept at -80 degrees C until use. Here is what the overall study found, with its caveats: Tumor tissue showed significantly greater TCR diversity (inverse Simpson) than normal lung tissue (431.37 vs 166.20, P = 0.0075, Mann-Whitney U test). Neither the sequencing platform nor unique molecular identifiers are named or mentioned anywhere in the methods. The top 100 clones accounted for a significantly larger cumulative portion of the repertoire in normal lung than in tumor tissue. Peripheral blood was not sequenced, so blood TCRbeta repertoires in these lung cancer patients were not examined. Younger patients had significantly higher TCR diversity, and higher tumor TCR diversity was associated with shorter overall and disease-free survival. With only roughly 16 patients in the cohort, the authors noted that larger samples and more detailed clinical data are needed.

From a lookup of the germline V gene (reference sequence), CDR1 and CDR2 are DFQATT and SNEGSKA. The junction shows trimming of 5 bases on V and 5 bases on J, plus 12 bases between the germline ends. Inclusive of the bounding cysteine and phenylalanine, the CDR3 is 12 residues long. The sequence is cut down to CDR3 DNA, 36 bases in frame from base 1. Receptors were amplified or captured by multiplex PCR. Sequencing was performed on an Illumina HiSeq 2500. TCRbeta libraries were built by three rounds of nested PCR using primers (Table S4), following protocols modified from ARM-PCR. Before sequencing, PCR products of 200-500 bp were cut from the gel and purified using the QIAquick gel extraction kit. The study's processing was this. Trimmomatic was used to clean the reads, FLASH was used to merge the reads into complete CDR3 sequences, and MiTCR was used to assign the reads to V(D)J germline segments. VDJtools was used to compute clonal diversity as the inverse Simpson's index. A read counted as productive if the sequence was in-frame and lacked a premature stop codon. TCRdb reanalyzed the raw reads on its own, using fastp at Q25 for trimming and MiXCR for clone calling, and kept in-frame beta chains. Rows with a matching CDR3 protein are joined into one entry that keeps the most common DNA and genes. In this record, the V and J calls reflect TCRdb's handling and not the investigators' own analysis. The table for this sample lists just over 200,000 distinct CDR3 sequences; about 76% of them were counted only once. The leading ten clones occupy approximately 25% of the sample.

This clonotype was obtained from a man aged 55 to 70 with non-small cell lung cancer. The receptor chain draws on TRBV20-1 and TRBJ2-5; D gene: possibly TRBD2, on 5 matching bases. Sample: lung tumor tissue. At the DNA level, the sequence is TGCAGTGCTTCGGGGTGGAGGGAGACCCAGTACTTC. Translated, it gives CSASGWRETQYF.